Listed here are 5 T cell receptor beta chains from one sample, sequenced in a study of blood T cell repertoires in COVID-19. Clones were sequenced by immunoSEQ multiplex PCR, and TCRdb holds only the in-frame ones, with some missing. The sample includes around 30,000 clones, approximately 85% of them seen just once. Sample: peripheral blood. The receptors derive from a human donor in a cohort sampled during active COVID-19.

The chain joins TRBV18 to TRBJ2-7; 9 nucleotides match TRBD1. Germline assignment: CDR1 KGHSH and CDR2 LQKENI. The CDR3 contains 18 residues. With V trimmed by 2 bases and J by 0 bases, 11 bases remained unmatched. The CDR3 nucleotides are TGTGCCAGCTCACCAATCTCGACCGGGACAGGGTCCTCCTACGAGCAGTACTTC. Translated: CASSPISTGTGSSYEQYF.

The chain carries TRBV10-2 and TRBJ2-5, with 7 bases that match TRBD2. V was pared by 2 bases and J by 4 bases, with 1 base of the junction left unmatched. The CDR3 consists of 13 residues. The germline gives CDR1 WSHSY, CDR2 SAAADI. CDR3 sequence: CASSEAGVETQYF. DNA of the CDR3: TGCGCCAGCAGTGAGGCGGGAGTAGAGACCCAGTACTTC.

J is TRBJ2-7 and V is TRBV12-3 or TRBV12-4, with a tentative D call TRBD1 (6 bases). There are 13 residues in the CDR3. V lost 6 bases and J 2 bases, leaving 11 bases between the germline ends. The CDR3 loop is CASSRTAPYEQYF. As DNA, the CDR3 is TGTGCCAGCAGCAGGACAGCGCCCTACGAGCAGTACTTC.

This clone was found once. The chain couples TRBV7-8 to TRBJ2-1; TRBD1 agrees at 8 bases. Trimming took 1 base from V and 4 from J; bases not matched to a gene: 3. The germline V gene encodes CDR1 SGHVS and CDR2 FQNEAQ. The CDR3 extends over 15 amino acids. CDR3: CASSLETGVYNEQFF. The CDR3 DNA follows: TGTGCCAGCAGCTTAGAGACAGGGGTATACAATGAGCAGTTCTTC. The variable domain in full, with the rest retrieved from reference TRBV7-8 and TRBJ2-1, is GAGVSQSPRYKVAKRGQDVALRCDPISGHVSLFWYQQALGQGPEFLTYFQNEAQLDKSGLPSDRFFAERPEGSVSTLKIQRTQQEDSAVYLCASSLETGVYNEQFFGPGTRLTVL.

The genes are TRBV2 and TRBJ1-1, with a possible D match to TRBD1 (5 bases). CDR1 SNHLY and CDR2 FYNNEI come from the germline V gene. Trimming took 6 bases from V and 5 from J, leaving 16 bases between them. This CDR3 is 14 amino acids long. This CDR3 is CASRGGQGGTEAFF. The CDR3 nucleotides read TGTGCCAGCAGGGGAGGCCAGGGAGGGACTGAAGCTTTCTTT.